One and the same sample provided the 17 T cell receptor beta chains below, sequenced in a study of a mutant IDH1 vaccine in newly diagnosed glioma. Time point here: baseline, week 1 (first vaccination visit). Regarding treatment: pre-vaccination baseline after standard-of-care therapy. Profiling relied on immunoSEQ multiplex PCR, and the TCRdb table lists in-frame clones only, not all of them. Among roughly 19,000 clones, approximately 85% were seen once, and the ten largest hold 5.4%. The starting material was PBMCs, obtained from a glioma patient treated with radiotherapy, temozolomide or both. All receptors derive from a man in his forties with glioma.

The V call is TRBV10-3, the J call TRBJ1-1, with D unresolved. The CDR3 sequence is 12 residues long. From germline, CDR1 is ENHRY and CDR2 SYGVKD. Trimming left V 8 bases short and J 3 bases short, with 10 bases between. CDR3 residues: CAISARDTEAFF. The CDR3 DNA reads as TGTGCCATCTCAGCACGGGACACTGAAGCTTTCTTT.

The chain combines TRBV11-1 with TRBJ1-1; perhaps TRBD1 as D (5 bases). V was shortened by 4 bases and J by 5 bases, with 14 bases between the two germline ends. Germline V gene data show CDR1 as SGHAT and CDR2 as FQDESV (reference sequence). The CDR3 contains 14 residues. CDR3 sequence (DNA): TGTGCCAGCAGCTGGGGCGTGGACGGGACTGAAGCTTTCTTT. Translating gives CASSWGVDGTEAFF.

This clone was seen only a few times. The chain couples TRBV6-6 to TRBJ1-4; 8 nucleotides match TRBD1. CDR3 length equals 15 residues. CDR1 and CDR2 (germline): MNHNY, SVGAGI (reference sequence). V was pared by 6 bases and J by 3 bases, with 6 bases of the junction left unmatched. Written as DNA, the CDR3 is TGTGCCAGCAGCCCCGGACAGGGAGCTAATGAAAAACTGTTTTTT. This sequence encodes CASSPGQGANEKLFF.

V and J are TRBV6-4 and TRBJ2-1, with 9 nucleotides matching TRBD1. J was trimmed by 3 bases and V by 0 bases; bases with no gene match: 3. Germline V gene data show CDR1 as MRHNA and CDR2 as SNTAGT. There are 16 residues in the CDR3. The CDR3 region is CASSDSRTGDYNEQFF. The CDR3, as DNA: TGTGCCAGCAGTGACTCACGGACAGGGGACTACAATGAGCAGTTCTTC.

J is TRBJ1-1 and V is TRBV5-1; perhaps TRBD1 as D (6 bases). This CDR3 comprises 16 residues. Germline CDR1 is SGHRS and CDR2 is YFSETQ. Trimming took off 0 bases at V and 1 base at J, with 13 bases between the two ends. As DNA, the CDR3 is TGCGCCAGCAGCTTGGGGGGGGCCAGCCGGAACACTGAAGCTTTCTTT. It codes for CASSLGGASRNTEAFF.

V and J are TRBV5-1 and TRBJ2-2; 9 bases line up with TRBD1. Trimming took 5 bases from V and 10 from J; bases not matched to a gene: 21. Looked up from germline, CDR1 is SGHRS and CDR2 is YFSETQ. The CDR3 loop spans 18 amino acids. The CDR3 protein is CASSLGPLTGGAPLELFF. The CDR3 DNA follows: TGCGCCAGCAGTCTAGGCCCCCTAACAGGGGGCGCCCCCCTGGAGCTGTTTTTT.

CDR3 nucleotide sequence: TGTGCCAGCAGCAAGGACAGGGGAAACACCGGGGAGCTGTTTTTT. It yields the protein CASSKDRGNTGELFF. The chain has TRBV5-4 and TRBJ2-2; TRBD1 matches at 9 bases. This CDR3 contains 15 residues. V shed 4 bases, J shed 2 bases, and the junction held 3 bases outside the gene matches. Germline CDR1 and CDR2: SGHNT and YYREEE (reference sequence).

The chain recombines TRBV27 with TRBJ1-1; 8 bases map to TRBD1. CDR1 and CDR2 from the germline V gene are MNHEY and SMNVEV (reference sequence). The V segment lost 2 bases and the J segment 2 bases; nucleotides outside the gene matches: 7. The CDR3 runs to 16 residues. The CDR3 nucleotides read TGTGCCAGCAGTTTAGACAGGGGAGGTTTAAACACTGAAGCTTTCTTT. The encoded protein is CASSLDRGGLNTEAFF.

V is TRBV11-3 and J is TRBJ2-7, with 7 bases matching TRBD1. CDR3 length equals 12 residues. Trimming at V came to 4 bases and at J to 6 bases, leaving 3 bases not matched to a gene. Germline V gene data show CDR1 as SGHNT and CDR2 as YENEEA. The CDR3 protein is CASSSQGSEQYF. The CDR3 region has the DNA TGTGCCAGCAGCTCACAGGGGTCCGAGCAGTACTTC.

The chain uses TRBV30 and TRBJ1-2, with 7 bases matching TRBD1. CDR3 size: 17 residues. Germline trimming cut 4 bases from V and 3 bases from J; bases unmatched to any gene: 17. The germline CDR1 and CDR2 sequences are GTSNPN and SVGIG (reference sequence). Here the CDR3 DNA reads TGTGCCTGGATGCCCGCCGGCTTGCAGGGGGAAGACTATGGCTACACCTTC. Protein sequence: CAWMPAGLQGEDYGYTF.

A few counts support this clone. The chain links TRBV19 to TRBJ2-7, with TRBD2 matching 8 bases. Per the germline V gene, CDR1 is LNHDA and CDR2 is SQIVND (reference sequence). The V gene end was trimmed by 5 bases and the J gene end by 0 bases; junction bases not matched to a gene: 6. This CDR3 region has 15 residues. The CDR3 DNA sequence: TGTGCCAGTAGTGTGTCCGCGGGAGGCTCCTACGAGCAGTACTTC. Translated: CASSVSAGGSYEQYF.

The J gene is TRBJ1-2, the V gene TRBV7-9; D unclear. Trimming took 5 bases from V and 8 from J, leaving 21 bases between them. Germline V CDR1 and CDR2: SEHNR, FQNEAQ (reference sequence). The CDR3 runs to 15 residues. In nucleotides, the CDR3 is TGTGCCAGCAGCCCACCCTCAGGCGGACTAATGGGCTACACCTTC. It translates to CASSPPSGGLMGYTF.

The CDR3 bases are TGTGCCAGCAGTACGACAGGGGGCAATGGCTACACCTTC. It translates to CASSTTGGNGYTF. V usage is TRBV7-2 and J usage is TRBJ1-2; 10 nucleotides line up with TRBD1. The CDR3 contains 13 residues. V dropped 6 bases and J dropped 6; count of bases not matched to a gene: 4. The germline CDR1 and CDR2 sequences are SGHTA and FQGNSA.

V usage is TRBV5-1 and J usage is TRBJ1-2; 10 bases are shared with TRBD1. The V gene end was trimmed by 5 bases and the J gene end by 6 bases; junction bases not matched to a gene: 7. The CDR3 spans 14 residues. Germline values: CDR1 SGHRS, CDR2 YFSETQ. The chain's CDR3 is CASRGGTGVNGYTF. As DNA, the CDR3 is TGCGCCAGCAGGGGAGGGACAGGGGTGAATGGCTACACCTTC. Variable domain in full (rest from reference TRBV5-1 and TRBJ1-2): KAGVTQTPRYLIKTRGQQVTLSCSPISGHRSVSWYQQTPGQGLQFLFEYFSETQRNKGNFPGRFSGRQFSNSRSEMNVSTLELGDSALYLCASRGGTGVNGYTFGSGTRLTVV.

The chain joins TRBV30 to TRBJ1-6, with D perhaps TRBD1 (5 bases). The CDR3 runs to 15 residues. In germline, CDR1 is GTSNPN, CDR2 SVGIG (reference sequence). Trimming pared 4 bases from V and 9 bases from J, leaving 19 bases between. CDR3 residues: CAWTQSGRGSSPLHF. CDR3 nucleotide sequence: TGTGCCTGGACGCAGTCGGGGCGCGGGTCTTCACCCCTCCACTTT.

The rearrangement uses TRBV19 and TRBJ1-1, with 10 positions matching TRBD1. CDR1 and CDR2 (germline): LNHDA, SQIVND (reference sequence). The CDR3 sequence is 14 residues long. The V gene end was trimmed by 3 bases and the J gene end by 5 bases; junction bases not matched to a gene: 3. The CDR3 here is CASSMDRGGTEAFF. CDR3 nucleotide sequence: TGTGCCAGTAGTATGGACAGGGGGGGGACTGAAGCTTTCTTT.

There are a few counts of this clone. The rearrangement links TRBV7-9 to TRBJ2-2; 8 nucleotides match TRBD1. Germline V gene sequence: CDR1 SEHNR, CDR2 FQNEAQ (reference sequence). The CDR3 length is 16 residues. With V trimmed by 4 bases and J by 4 bases, 8 bases remained unmatched. The DNA of the CDR3 is TGTGCCAGCAGCTCGCCGACAGGGGCGGGCACCGGGGAGCTGTTTTTT. Translated: CASSSPTGAGTGELFF.